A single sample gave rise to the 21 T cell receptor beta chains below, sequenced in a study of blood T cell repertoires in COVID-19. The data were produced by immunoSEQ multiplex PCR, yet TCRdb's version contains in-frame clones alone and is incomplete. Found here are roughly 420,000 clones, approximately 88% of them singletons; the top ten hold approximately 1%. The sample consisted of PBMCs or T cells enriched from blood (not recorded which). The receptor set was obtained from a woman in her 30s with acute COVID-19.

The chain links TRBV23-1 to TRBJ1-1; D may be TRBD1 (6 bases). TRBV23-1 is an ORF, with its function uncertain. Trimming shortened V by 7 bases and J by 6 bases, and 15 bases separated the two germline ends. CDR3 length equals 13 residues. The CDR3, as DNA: TGCGCCAGCACCCAACCCGGACAGTCTGAAGCTTTCTTT. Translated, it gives CASTQPGQSEAFF.

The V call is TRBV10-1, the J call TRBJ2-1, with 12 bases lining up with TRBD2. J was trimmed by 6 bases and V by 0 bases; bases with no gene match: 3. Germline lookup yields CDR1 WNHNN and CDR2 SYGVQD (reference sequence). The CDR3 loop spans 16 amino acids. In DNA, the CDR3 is TGCGCCAGCAGTGAGTCCGTGACTAGCGGGGGCAATGAGCAGTTCTTC. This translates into CASSESVTSGGNEQFF.

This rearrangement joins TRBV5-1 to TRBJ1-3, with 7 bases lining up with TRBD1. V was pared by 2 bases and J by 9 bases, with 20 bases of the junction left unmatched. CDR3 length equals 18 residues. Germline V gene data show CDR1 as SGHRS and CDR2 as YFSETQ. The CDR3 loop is CASSFRVSGTAKGGTIYF. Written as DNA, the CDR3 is TGCGCCAGCAGCTTTCGGGTATCAGGGACAGCAAAGGGGGGCACCATATATTTT. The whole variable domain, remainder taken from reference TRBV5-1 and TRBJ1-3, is KAGVTQTPRYLIKTRGQQVTLSCSPISGHRSVSWYQQTPGQGLQFLFEYFSETQRNKGNFPGRFSGRQFSNSRSEMNVSTLELGDSALYLCASSFRVSGTAKGGTIYFGEGSWLTVV.

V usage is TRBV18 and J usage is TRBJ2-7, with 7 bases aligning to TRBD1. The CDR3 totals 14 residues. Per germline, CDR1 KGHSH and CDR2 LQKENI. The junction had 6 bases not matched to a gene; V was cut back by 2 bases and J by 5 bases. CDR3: CASSPWTGLDEQYF. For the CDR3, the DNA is TGTGCCAGCTCACCATGGACAGGACTCGACGAGCAGTACTTC.

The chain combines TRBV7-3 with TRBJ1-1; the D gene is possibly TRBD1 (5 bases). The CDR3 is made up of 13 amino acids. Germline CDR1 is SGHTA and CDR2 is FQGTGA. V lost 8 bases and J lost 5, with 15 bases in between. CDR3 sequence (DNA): TGTGCCAGCGGCAGACAGACTGGAACTGAAGCTTTCTTT. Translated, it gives CASGRQTGTEAFF.

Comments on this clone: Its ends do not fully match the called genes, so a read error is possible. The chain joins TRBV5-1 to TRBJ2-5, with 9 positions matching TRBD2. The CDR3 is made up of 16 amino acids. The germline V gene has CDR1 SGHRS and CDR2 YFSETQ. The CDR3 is CASSLGFASGVETQYF. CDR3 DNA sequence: TGCGCCAGCAGTTTGGGATTTGCTAGCGGGGTGGAGACCCAGTACTTC.

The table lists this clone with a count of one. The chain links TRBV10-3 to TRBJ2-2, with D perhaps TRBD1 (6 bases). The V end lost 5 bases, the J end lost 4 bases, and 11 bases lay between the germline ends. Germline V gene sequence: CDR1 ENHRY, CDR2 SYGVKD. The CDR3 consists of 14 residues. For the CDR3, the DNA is TGTGCCATCAGTCCAACAGGGAGCACCGGGGAGCTGTTTTTT. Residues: CAISPTGSTGELFF.

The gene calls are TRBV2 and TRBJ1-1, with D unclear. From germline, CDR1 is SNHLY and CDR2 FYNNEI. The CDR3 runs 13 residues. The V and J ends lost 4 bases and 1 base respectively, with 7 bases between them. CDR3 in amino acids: CASSVAENTEAFF. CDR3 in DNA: TGTGCCAGCAGTGTTGCGGAGAACACTGAAGCTTTCTTT. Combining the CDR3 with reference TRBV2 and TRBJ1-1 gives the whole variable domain EPEVTQTPSHQVTQMGQEVILRCVPISNHLYFYWYRQILGQKVEFLVSFYNNEISEKSEIFDDQFSVERPDGSNFTLKIRSTKLEDSAMYFCASSVAENTEAFFGQGTRLTVV.

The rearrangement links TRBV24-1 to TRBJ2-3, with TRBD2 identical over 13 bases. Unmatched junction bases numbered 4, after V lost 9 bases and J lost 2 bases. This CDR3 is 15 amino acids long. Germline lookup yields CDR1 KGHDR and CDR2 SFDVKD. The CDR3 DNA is TGTGCCACCGGGGGACTAGCGGGGTCCACAGATACGCAGTATTTT. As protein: CATGGLAGSTDTQYF.

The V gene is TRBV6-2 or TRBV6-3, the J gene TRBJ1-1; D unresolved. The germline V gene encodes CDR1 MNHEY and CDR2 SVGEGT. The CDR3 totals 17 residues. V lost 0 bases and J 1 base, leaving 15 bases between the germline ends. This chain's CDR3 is CASSYSTAGPRNTEAFF. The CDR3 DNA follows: TGTGCCAGCAGTTACTCGACGGCGGGCCCGAGGAACACTGAAGCTTTCTTT.

The CDR3 bases are TGTGCCAGCGTTGAGACTAACCCTTCCTACAATGAGCAGTTCTTC. This translates into CASVETNPSYNEQFF. The chain employs TRBV6-5 and TRBJ2-1, with a tentative D call TRBD2 (5 bases). The CDR3 runs to 15 residues. Germline values: CDR1 MNHEY, CDR2 SVGAGI. Trimming took 8 bases from V and 1 from J, leaving 15 bases between them.

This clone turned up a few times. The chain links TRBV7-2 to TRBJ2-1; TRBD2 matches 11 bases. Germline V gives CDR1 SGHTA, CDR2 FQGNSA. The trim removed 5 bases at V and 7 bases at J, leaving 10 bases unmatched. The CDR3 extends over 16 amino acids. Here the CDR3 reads CASSPHSGGAGNEQFF. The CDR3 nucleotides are TGTGCCAGCAGCCCCCATAGCGGGGGGGCAGGGAATGAGCAGTTCTTC.

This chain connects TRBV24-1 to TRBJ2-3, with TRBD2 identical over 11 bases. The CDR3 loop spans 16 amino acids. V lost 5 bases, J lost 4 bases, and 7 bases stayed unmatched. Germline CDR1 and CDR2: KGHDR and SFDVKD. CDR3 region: CATSGLLAGASDTQYF. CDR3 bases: TGTGCCACCAGTGGTCTACTAGCGGGAGCTTCAGATACGCAGTATTTT.

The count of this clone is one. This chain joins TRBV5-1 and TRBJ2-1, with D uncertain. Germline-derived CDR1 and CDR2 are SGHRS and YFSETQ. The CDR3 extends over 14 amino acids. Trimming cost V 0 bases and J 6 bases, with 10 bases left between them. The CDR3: CASSLDVRVNEQFF. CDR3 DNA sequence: TGCGCCAGCAGCTTGGACGTTCGGGTCAATGAGCAGTTCTTC.

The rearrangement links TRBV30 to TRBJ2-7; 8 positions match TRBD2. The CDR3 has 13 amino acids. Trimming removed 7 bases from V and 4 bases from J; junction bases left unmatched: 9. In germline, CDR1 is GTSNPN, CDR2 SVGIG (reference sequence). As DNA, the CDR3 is TGTGCCTTACGACCGACTAGCGCTTACGAGCAGTACTTC. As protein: CALRPTSAYEQYF.

CDR3 amino acids: CATSDPNEKLFF. The CDR3 nucleotides are TGTGCCACCAGTGATCCGAATGAAAAACTGTTTTTT. The gene calls are TRBV24-1 and TRBJ1-4; D is undetermined. The CDR3 sequence is 12 residues long. Trimming took 3 bases from V and 5 from J, leaving 3 bases between them. Germline V CDR1 and CDR2: KGHDR, SFDVKD.

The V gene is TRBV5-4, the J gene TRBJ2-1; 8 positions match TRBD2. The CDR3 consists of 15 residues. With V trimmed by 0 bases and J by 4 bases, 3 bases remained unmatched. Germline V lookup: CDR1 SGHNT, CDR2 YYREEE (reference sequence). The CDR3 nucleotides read TGTGCCAGCAGCTTGGCGGGGGGGGAATACAATGAGCAGTTCTTC. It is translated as CASSLAGGEYNEQFF.

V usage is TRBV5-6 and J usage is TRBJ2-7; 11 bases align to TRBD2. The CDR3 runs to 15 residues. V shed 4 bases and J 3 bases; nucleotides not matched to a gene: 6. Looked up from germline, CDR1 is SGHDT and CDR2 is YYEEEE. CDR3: CASSQRLAGNYEQYF. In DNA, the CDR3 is TGTGCCAGCAGCCAACGACTAGCGGGGAACTACGAGCAGTACTTC.

The CDR3 DNA is TGTGCCAGCTCACCCCCCTTGCGACAGGGGCCTTCAGGCGGCACTGAAGCTTTCTTT. Its protein is CASSPPLRQGPSGGTEAFF. The gene calls are TRBV18 and TRBJ1-1; 8 bases are a match to TRBD1. The CDR3 totals 19 residues. J was trimmed by 4 bases and V by 3 bases; bases with no gene match: 19. Looked up from germline, CDR1 is KGHSH and CDR2 is LQKENI. The entire variable domain, with the rest obtained from reference TRBV18 and TRBJ1-1, is as follows: NAGVMQNPRHLVRRRGQEARLRCSPMKGHSHVYWYRQLPEEGLKFMVYLQKENIIDESGMPKERFSAEFPKEGPSILRIQQVVRGDSAAYFCASSPPLRQGPSGGTEAFFGQGTRLTVV.

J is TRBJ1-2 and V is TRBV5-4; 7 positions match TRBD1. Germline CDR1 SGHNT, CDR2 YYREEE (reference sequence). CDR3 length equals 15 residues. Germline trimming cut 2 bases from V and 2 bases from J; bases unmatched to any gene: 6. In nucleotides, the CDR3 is TGTGCCAGCAGCTTAAGGTCAGGGGGAAACTATGGCTACACCTTC. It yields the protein CASSLRSGGNYGYTF.

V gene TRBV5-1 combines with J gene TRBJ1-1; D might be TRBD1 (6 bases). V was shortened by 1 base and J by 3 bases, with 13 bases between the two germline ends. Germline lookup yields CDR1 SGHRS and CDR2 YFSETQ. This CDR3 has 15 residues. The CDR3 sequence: CASSLTGISDTEAFF. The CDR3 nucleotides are TGCGCCAGCAGCTTGACAGGGATTTCTGACACTGAAGCTTTCTTT.